This T cell receptor (beta chain) was obtained from a study of shared clonotypes between healthy human individuals. General study points: Investigators expected sequencing depth to affect clonotype sharing among donors.

Unsorted material relied on approximately 89 million PBMCs as the source of genomic DNA. The V gene end was trimmed by 4 bases and the J gene end by 3 bases; junction bases not matched to a gene: 5. CDR1 is SGHRS, CDR2 YFSETQ, per germline. This CDR3 contains 15 residues. With respect to this clone: Its antigen is still unknown.

The data were produced by immunoSEQ multiplex PCR, yet TCRdb's version contains in-frame clones alone and is incomplete. The data hold about 460,000 clones, with 75% to 80% observed a single time. Specimen: PBMCs. This sequence originates from a woman aged 40-49 years in good health. Some clones in this sample may be carry-over from other donors' samples. The V and J genes are TRBV5-1 and TRBJ2-7; 12 bases line up with TRBD2. As DNA, the CDR3 is TGCGCCAGCAGCACGACTAGCGGGAGAGTCTACGAGCAGTACTTC. It translates to CASSTTSGRVYEQYF.